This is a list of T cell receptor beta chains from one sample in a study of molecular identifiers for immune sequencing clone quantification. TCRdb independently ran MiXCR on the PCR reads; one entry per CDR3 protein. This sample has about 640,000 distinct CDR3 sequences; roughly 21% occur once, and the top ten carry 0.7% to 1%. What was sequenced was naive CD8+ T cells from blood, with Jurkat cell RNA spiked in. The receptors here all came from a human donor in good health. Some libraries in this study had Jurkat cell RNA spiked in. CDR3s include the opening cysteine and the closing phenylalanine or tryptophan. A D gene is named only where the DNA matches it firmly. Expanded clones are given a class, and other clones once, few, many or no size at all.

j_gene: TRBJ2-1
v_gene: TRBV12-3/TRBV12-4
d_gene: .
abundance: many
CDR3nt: TGTGCCAGCAGTTTAGGGCGGGAATGGAATGAGCAGTTCTTC
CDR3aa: CASSLGREWNEQFF

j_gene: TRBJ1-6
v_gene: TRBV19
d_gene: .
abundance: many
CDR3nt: TGTGCCAGTAGTGTACTCGAGATTAATTCACCCCTCCACTTT
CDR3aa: CASSVLEINSPLHF

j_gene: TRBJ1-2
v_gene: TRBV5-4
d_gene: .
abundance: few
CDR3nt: TGTGCCAGCAGCGACGACCCATTAGATGGCTACACCTTC
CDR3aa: CASSDDPLDGYTF

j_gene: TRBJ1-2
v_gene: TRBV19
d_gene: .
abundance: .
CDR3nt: TGTGCCAGTAGTGAGGGGTTTCGAAATGGCTACACCTTC
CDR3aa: CASSEGFRNGYTF

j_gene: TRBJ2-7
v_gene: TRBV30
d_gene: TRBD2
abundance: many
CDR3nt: TGTGCCTGGAGTCCCTCTGGCGGGAGATGGGACGAGCAGTACTTC
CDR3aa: CAWSPSGGRWDEQYF

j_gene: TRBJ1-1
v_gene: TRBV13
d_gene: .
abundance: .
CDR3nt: TGTGCCAGCAGCTTAGGGGCAGGAGGCCTAATGAACACTGAAGCTTTCTTT
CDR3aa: CASSLGAGGLMNTEAFF

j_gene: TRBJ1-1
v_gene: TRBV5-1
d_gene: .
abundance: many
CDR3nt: TGCGCCAGCAGCTCCGATCCAGGGTACACTGAAGCTTTCTTT
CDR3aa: CASSSDPGYTEAFF

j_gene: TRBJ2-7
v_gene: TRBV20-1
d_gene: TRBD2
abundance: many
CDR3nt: TGCAGTGCTAGAGATCGGGAGGTCCTTTACGAGCAGTACTTC
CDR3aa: CSARDREVLYEQYF

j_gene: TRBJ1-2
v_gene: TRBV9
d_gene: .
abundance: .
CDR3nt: TGTGCCAGCAGCGTAGCAACAGGCCACCAGGGCGGCTACACCTTC
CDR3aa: CASSVATGHQGGYTF

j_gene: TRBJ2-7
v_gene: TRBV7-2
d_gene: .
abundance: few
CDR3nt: TGTGCCAGCAGCTTAGTTTTTCCCCACGGGGAGCAGTACTTC
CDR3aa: CASSLVFPHGEQYF

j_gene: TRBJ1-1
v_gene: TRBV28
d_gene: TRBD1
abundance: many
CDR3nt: TGTGCCAGCCGGGACAGCCTCATCACGAACACTGAAGCTTTCTTT
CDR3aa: CASRDSLITNTEAFF

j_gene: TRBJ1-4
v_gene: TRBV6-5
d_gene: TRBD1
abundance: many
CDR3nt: TGTGCCAGCAGGAGCAGAAAGGACAGGTTTGAAAAACTGTTTTTT
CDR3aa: CASRSRKDRFEKLFF

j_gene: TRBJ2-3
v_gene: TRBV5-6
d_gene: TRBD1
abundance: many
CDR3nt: TGTGCCAGCACCATCCAGGACAGGGGAAGCACAGATACGCAGTATTTT
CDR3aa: CASTIQDRGSTDTQYF

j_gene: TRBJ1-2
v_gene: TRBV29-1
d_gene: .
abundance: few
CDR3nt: TGCAGCGTATCAGGGGACGGCCCAAAGGGCTACACCTTC
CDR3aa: CSVSGDGPKGYTF

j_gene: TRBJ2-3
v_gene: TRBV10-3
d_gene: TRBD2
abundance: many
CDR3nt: TGTGCCATCAGTAGCGGGGGGGCTTCTGATACGCAGTATTTT
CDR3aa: CAISSGGASDTQYF

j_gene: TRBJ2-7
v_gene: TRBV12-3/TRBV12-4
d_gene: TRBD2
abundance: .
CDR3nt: TGTGCCAGCAGTTACATAGCGGGGGGCCTCGGGGAGCAGTACTTC
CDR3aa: CASSYIAGGLGEQYF

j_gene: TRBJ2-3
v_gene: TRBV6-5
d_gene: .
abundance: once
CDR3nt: TGTGCCAGCAGTTCCTCTGCCAATACAGATACGCAGTATTTT
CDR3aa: CASSSSANTDTQYF

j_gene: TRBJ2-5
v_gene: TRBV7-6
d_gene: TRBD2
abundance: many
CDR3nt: TGTGCCAGCAAGGGACTAGCGGAGACCCAGTACTTC
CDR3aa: CASKGLAETQYF

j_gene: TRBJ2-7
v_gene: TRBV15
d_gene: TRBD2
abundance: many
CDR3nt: TGTGCCACCAGCACCGGGACTACCTTACTCTACGAGCAGTACTTC
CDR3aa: CATSTGTTLLYEQYF

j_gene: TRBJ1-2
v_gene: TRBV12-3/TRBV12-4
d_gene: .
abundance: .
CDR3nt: TGTGCCAGCAGTTTTGGGGGGGCCAATGGCTACACCTTC
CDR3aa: CASSFGGANGYTF

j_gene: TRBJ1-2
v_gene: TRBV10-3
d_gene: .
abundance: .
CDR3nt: TGTGCCATCAGTGAGGGTCAGGGGATGGGCTGTGGCTACACCTTC
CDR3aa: CAISEGQGMGCGYTF

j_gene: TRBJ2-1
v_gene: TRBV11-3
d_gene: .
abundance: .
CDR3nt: TGTGCCAGCAGCCGAGACAGGTTCTACAATGAGCAGTTCTTC
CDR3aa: CASSRDRFYNEQFF

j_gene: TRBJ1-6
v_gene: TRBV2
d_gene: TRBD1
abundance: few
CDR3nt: TGTGCCAGCAGTGAAGGGACAGGGGGCTATAATTCACCCCTCCACTTT
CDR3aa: CASSEGTGGYNSPLHF

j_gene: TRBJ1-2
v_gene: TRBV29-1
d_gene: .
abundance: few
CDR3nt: TGCAGCGTTGAGGGTCGAATCAGGGGATACTATGGCTACACCTTC
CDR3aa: CSVEGRIRGYYGYTF

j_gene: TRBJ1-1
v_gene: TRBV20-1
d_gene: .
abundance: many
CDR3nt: TGCAGTGCTCCTGACTATTCACCTGAAGCTTTCTTT
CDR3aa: CSAPDYSPEAFF

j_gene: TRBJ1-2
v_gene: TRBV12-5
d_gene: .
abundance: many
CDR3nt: TGTGCTAGTGGTTCGTTTTATAACTATGGCTACACCTTC
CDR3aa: CASGSFYNYGYTF

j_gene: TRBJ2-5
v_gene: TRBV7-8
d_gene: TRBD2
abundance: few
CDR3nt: TGTGCCAGCAGCGGAGCTTTTAAGCGGGGTATTTGGGAAGAGACCCAGTACTTC
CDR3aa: CASSGAFKRGIWEETQYF

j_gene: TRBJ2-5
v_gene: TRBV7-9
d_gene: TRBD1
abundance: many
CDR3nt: TGTGCCAGCAGCTTAGTCCCGACAGGGGAAGAGACCCAGTACTTC
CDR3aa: CASSLVPTGEETQYF

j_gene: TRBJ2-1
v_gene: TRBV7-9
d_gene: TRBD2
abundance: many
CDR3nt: TGTGCCAGCAGCTCCTCACTAGCGGGAGATCCCAATGAGCAGTTCTTC
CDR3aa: CASSSSLAGDPNEQFF

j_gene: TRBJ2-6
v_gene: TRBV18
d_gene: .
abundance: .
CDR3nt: TGTGCCGGCTCACCGAAAGGACGAACCTCTGGGGCCAACGTCCTGACTTTC
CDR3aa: CAGSPKGRTSGANVLTF

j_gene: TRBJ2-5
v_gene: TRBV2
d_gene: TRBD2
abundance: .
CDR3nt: TGTGCCAGCAGTGCCCCCCTGGGGGAAGCGGGGGGGATCCAAGAGACCCAGTACTTC
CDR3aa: CASSAPLGEAGGIQETQYF

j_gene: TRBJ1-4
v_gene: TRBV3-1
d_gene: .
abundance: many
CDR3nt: TGTGCCAGCAGCCAAGAGGGCAGGGCGGATGAAAAACTGTTTTTT
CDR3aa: CASSQEGRADEKLFF

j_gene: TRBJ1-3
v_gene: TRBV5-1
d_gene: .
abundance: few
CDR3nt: TGCGCCAGCAGCTTGGCGACAGGCGTGAGCTCTGGAAACACCATATATTTT
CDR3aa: CASSLATGVSSGNTIYF

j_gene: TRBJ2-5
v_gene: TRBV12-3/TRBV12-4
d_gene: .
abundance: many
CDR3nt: TGTGCCAGCAGTTTGATCTCGGCAAGAGAGACCCAGTACTTC
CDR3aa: CASSLISARETQYF

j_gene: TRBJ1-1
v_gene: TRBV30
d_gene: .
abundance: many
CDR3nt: TGTGCCCACGGCCCAGTGGATACAATGAACACTGAAGCTTTCTTT
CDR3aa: CAHGPVDTMNTEAFF

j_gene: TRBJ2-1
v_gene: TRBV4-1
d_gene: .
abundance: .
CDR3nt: TGCGCCAGCAGGGACACCTCCTACAATGAGCAGTTCTTC
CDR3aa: CASRDTSYNEQFF

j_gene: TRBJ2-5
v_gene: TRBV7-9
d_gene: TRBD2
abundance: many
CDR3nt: TGTGCCAGCAGCTTAGTTGTCCGGACTAGCGGGGGCCAAGAGACCCAGTACTTC
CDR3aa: CASSLVVRTSGGQETQYF

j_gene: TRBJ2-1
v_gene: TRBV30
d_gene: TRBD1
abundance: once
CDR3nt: TGTGCCTGGAGGCCAGGGGGTTACAATGAGCAGTTCTTC
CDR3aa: CAWRPGGYNEQFF

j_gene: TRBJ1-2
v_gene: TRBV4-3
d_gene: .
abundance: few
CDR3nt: TGCGCCAGCAGCCAAGAGTTCCAGGGGAGGGATGGCTACACCTTC
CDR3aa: CASSQEFQGRDGYTF

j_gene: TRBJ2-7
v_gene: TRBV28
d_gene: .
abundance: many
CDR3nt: TGTGCCAGGCCAGGGATCTCCTACGAGCAGTACTTC
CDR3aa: CARPGISYEQYF

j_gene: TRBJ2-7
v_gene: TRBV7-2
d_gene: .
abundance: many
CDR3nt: TGTGCCAGCAGCTCTGGAAGGGGTGAACCGTCCTACGAGCAGTACTTC
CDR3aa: CASSSGRGEPSYEQYF

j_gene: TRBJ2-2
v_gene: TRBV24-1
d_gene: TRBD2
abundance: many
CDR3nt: TGTGCCACCAGTGAGCCGACCGGGACTAGCGGGAGGGCTCTCCGGGGCACCGGGGAGCTGTTTTTT
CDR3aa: CATSEPTGTSGRALRGTGELFF

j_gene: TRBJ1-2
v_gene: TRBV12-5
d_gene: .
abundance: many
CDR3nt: TGTGCTAGTGGTTTGAGCGGCTATGGCTACACCTTC
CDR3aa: CASGLSGYGYTF

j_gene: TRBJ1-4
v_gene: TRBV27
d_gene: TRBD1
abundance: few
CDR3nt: TGTGCCAGCAGGGGCCTGGACAGGGGAGGCGAAAAACTGTTTTTT
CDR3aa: CASRGLDRGGEKLFF

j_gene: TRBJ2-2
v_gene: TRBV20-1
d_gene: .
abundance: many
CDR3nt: TGCAGTGCTAGAGATCCCCCCGGGGAGCTGTTTTTT
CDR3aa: CSARDPPGELFF

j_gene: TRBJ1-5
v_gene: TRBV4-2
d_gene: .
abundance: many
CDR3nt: TGTGCCAGCAGCCCAAACGACGGGGGCAATCAGCCCCAGCATTTT
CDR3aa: CASSPNDGGNQPQHF

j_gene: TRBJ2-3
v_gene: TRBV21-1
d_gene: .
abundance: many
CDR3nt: TGTGCCAGCAGCAAAGGGCGTTTCGTCAAGCCCCTTGGGACAGATACGCAGTATTTT
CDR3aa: CASSKGRFVKPLGTDTQYF

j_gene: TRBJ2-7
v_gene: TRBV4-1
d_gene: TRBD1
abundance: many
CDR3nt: TGCGCCAGCAGCCAACATGCGGGACAGGGCTACGAGCAGTACTTC
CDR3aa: CASSQHAGQGYEQYF

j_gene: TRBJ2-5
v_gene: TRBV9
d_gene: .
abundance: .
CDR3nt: TGTGCCAGCAGCGTTGGGGGGGGGGGGCAAGTGACCCAGTACTTC
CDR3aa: CASSVGGGGQVTQYF

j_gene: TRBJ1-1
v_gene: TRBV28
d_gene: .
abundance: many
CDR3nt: TGTGCCAGCAGTTTGCCTCCGTGGGGGCAGAACACTGAAGCTTTCTTT
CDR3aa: CASSLPPWGQNTEAFF

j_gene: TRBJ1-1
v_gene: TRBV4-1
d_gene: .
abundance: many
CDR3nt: TGCGCCAGCAGCCAGGGTACAGGGTCGGACACTGAAGCTTTCTTT
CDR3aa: CASSQGTGSDTEAFF

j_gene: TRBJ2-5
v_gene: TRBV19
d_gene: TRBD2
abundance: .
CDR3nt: TGTGCCAGTAGTATCTCCGGGACGCGGGGGACCCGGTACTTC
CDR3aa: CASSISGTRGTRYF

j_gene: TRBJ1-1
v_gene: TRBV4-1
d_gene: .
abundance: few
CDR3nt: TGCGCCAGCAGCCAAGAGGGTTTGGGGGCAGGGAACACTGAAGCTTTCTTT
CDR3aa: CASSQEGLGAGNTEAFF

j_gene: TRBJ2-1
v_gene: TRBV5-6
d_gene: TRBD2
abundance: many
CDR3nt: TGTGCCAGCAGCTCGGAAGCGGGAGCTCGGTTGCAGTTCTTC
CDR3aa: CASSSEAGARLQFF

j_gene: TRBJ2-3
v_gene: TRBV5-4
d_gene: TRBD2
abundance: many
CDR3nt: TGTGCCAGCAGCCTTCGGCGGGAGGTCACAGATACGCAGTATTTT
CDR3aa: CASSLRREVTDTQYF

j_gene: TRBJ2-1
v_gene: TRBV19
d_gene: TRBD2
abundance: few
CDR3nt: TGTGCCAGTAGTACTATTAGCGGGAGAGGAGAGCAGTTCTTC
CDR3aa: CASSTISGRGEQFF

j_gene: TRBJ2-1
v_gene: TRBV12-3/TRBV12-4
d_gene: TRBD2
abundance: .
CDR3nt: TGTGCCAGCAGCTACGACCCGACTAGCGGGGCATACAATGAGCAGTTCTTC
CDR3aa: CASSYDPTSGAYNEQFF